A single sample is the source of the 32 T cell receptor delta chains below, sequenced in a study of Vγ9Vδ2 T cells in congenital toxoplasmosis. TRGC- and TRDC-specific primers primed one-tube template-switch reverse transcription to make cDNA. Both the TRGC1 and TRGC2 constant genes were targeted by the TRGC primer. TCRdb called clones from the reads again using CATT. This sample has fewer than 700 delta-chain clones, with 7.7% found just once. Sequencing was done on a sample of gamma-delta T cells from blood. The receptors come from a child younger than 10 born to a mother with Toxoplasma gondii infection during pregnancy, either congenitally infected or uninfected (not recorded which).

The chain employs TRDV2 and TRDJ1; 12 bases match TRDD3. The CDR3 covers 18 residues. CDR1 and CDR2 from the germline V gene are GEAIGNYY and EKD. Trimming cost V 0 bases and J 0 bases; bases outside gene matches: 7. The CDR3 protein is CACDTVLGDTPYTDKLIF. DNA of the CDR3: TGTGCCTGTGACACCGTGCTGGGGGATACGCCTTACACCGATAAACTCATCTTT.

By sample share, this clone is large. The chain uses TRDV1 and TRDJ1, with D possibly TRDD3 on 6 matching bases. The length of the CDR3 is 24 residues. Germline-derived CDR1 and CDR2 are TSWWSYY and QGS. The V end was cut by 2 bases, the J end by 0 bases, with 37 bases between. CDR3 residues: CALGETALPYFMWGPEYYTDKLIF. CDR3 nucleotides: TGTGCTCTTGGGGAAACCGCTCTACCGTACTTTATGTGGGGGCCTGAATATTACACCGATAAACTCATCTTT.

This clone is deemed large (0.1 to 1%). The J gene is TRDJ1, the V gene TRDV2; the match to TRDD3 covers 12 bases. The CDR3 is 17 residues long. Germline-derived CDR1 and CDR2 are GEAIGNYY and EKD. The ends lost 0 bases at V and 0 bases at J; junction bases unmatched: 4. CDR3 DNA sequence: TGTGCCTGTGACACCGTGCTGGGGGATACGTACACCGATAAACTCATCTTT. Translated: CACDTVLGDTYTDKLIF.

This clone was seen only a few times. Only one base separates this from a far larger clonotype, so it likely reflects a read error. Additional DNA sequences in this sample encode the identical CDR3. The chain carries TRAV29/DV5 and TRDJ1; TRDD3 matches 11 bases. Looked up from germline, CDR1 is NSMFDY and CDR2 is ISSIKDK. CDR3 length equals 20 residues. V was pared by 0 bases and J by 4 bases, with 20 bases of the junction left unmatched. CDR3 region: CAASEPLGDTLTNVNDKLIF. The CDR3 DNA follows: TGTGCAGCAAGCGAGCCGCTGGGGGATACTTTGACCAATGTGAACGATAAACTCATCTTT.

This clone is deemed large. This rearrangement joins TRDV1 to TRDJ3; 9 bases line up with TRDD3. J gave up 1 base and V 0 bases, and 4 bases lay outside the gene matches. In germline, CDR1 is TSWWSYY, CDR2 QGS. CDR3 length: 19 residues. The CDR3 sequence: CALGELGDTGSWDTRQMFF. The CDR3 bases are TGTGCTCTTGGGGAACTGGGGGATACCGGGTCCTGGGACACCCGACAGATGTTTTTC.

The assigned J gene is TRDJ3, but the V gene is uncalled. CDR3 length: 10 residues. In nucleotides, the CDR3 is TGCTCCGGGGACACCCGACAGATGTTTTTC. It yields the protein CSGDTRQMFF.

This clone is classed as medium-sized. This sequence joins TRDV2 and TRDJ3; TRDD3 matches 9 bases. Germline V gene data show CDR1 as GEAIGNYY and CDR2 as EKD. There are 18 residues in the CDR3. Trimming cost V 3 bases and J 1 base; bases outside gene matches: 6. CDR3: CACDETGGLSWDTRQMFF. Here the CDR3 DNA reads TGTGCCTGTGACGAGACTGGGGGACTTTCCTGGGACACCCGACAGATGTTTTTC.

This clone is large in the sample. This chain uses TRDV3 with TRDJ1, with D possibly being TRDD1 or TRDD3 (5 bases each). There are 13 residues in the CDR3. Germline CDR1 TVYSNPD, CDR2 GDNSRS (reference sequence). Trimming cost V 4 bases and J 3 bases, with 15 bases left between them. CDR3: CASKCTGPDKLIF. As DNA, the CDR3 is TGTGCCTCGAAATGTACTGGCCCCGATAAACTCATCTTT.

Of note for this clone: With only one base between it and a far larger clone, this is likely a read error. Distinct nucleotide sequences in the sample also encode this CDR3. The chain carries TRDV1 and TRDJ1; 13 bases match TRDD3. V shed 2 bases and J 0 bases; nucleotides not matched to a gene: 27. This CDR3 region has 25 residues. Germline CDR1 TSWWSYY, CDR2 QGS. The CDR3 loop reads CALGEIPLPTPLGDTRVPYTDKLIF. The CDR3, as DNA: TGTGCTCTTGGGGAAATCCCCCTTCCTACGCCACTGGGGGATACGCGAGTACCCTACACCGATAAACTCATCTTT.

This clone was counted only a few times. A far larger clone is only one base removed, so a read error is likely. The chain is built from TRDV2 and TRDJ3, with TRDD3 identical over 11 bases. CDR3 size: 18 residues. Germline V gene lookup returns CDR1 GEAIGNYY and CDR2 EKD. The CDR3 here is CAREGLGDSSWDTRQMFF. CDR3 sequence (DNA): TGTGCCCGTGAAGGACTGGGGGATAGCTCCTGGGACACCCGACAGATGTTTTTC.

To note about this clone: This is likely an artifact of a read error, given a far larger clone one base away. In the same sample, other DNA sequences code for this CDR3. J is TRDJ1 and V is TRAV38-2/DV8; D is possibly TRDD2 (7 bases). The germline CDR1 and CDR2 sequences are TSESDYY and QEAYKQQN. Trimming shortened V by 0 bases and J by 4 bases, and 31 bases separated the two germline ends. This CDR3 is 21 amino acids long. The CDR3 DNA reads TGTGCTTATAGGAGCGCGCTTGTTTCCTACGTACTGGGAGATACCTTCGATAAACTCATCTTT. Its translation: CAYRSALVSYVLGDTFDKLIF.

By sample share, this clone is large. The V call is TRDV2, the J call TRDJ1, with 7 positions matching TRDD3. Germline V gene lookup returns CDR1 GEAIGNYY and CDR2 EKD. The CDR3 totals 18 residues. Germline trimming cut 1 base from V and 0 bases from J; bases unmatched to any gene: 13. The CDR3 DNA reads TGTGCCTGTGACACGTCCTTCTGGGGGCCCCAGTACACCGATAAACTCATCTTT. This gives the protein CACDTSFWGPQYTDKLIF.

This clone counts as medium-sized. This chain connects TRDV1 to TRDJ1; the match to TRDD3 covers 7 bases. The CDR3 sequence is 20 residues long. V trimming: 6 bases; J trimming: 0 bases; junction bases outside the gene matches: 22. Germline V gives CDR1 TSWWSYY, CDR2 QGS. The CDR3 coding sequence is TGTGCTCTTGGAGCCTTCGGTTATGGTACTGGGGTGTCATACACCGATAAACTCATCTTT. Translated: CALGAFGYGTGVSYTDKLIF.

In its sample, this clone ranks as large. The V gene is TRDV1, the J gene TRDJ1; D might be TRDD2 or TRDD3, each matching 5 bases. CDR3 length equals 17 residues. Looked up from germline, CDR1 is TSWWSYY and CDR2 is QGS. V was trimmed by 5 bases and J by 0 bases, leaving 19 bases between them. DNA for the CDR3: TGTGCTCTTGGGTCGACCTCCGGGATCCTATACACCGATAAACTCATCTTT. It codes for CALGSTSGILYTDKLIF.

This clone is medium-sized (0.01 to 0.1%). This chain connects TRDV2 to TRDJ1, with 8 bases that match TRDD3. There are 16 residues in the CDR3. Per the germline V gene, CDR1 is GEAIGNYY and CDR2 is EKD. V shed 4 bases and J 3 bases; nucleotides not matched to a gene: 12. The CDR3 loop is CACDTGGPSLADKLIF. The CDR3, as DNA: TGTGCCTGTGATACTGGGGGTCCTAGTCTCGCCGATAAACTCATCTTT.

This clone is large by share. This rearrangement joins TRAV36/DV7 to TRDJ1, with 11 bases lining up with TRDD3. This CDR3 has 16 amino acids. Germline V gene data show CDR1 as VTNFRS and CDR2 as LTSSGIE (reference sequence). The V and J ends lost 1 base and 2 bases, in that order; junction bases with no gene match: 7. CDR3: CAVEQTYWGITDKLIF. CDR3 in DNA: TGTGCTGTGGAGCAAACTTACTGGGGGATAACCGATAAACTCATCTTT.

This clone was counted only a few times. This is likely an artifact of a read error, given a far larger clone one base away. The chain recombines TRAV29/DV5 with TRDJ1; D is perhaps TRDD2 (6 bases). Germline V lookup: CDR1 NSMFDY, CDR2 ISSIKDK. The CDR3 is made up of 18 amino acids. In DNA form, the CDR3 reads TGTGCAGCAAGAGGCTTCCTCCTCGCCTCTCGGTACACCTATAAACTCATCTTT. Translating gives CAARGFLLASRYTYKLIF.

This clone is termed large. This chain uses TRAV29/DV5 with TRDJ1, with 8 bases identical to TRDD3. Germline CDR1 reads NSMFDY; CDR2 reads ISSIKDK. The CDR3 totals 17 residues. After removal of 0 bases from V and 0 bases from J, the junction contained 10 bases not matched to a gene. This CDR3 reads CAASEGGWGTHTDKLIF. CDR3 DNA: TGTGCAGCAAGCGAAGGCGGCTGGGGGACTCACACCGATAAACTCATCTTT.

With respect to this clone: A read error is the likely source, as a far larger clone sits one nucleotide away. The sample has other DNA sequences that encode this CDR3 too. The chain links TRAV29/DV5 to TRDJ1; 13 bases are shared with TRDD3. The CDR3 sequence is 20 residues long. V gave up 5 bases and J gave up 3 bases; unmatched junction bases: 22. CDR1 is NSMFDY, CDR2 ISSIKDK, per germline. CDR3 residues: CAAALPVRNWGIRRADKLIF. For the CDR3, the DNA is TGTGCAGCCGCACTTCCGGTACGAAACTGGGGGATACGTAGGGCCGATAAACTCATCTTT. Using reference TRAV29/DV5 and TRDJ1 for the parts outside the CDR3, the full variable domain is DQQVKQNSPSLSVQEGRISILNCDYTNSMFDYFLWYKKYPAEGPTFLISISSIKDKNEDGRFTVFLNKSAKHLSLHIVPSQPGDSAVYFCAAALPVRNWGIRRADKLIFGKGTRVTVEP.

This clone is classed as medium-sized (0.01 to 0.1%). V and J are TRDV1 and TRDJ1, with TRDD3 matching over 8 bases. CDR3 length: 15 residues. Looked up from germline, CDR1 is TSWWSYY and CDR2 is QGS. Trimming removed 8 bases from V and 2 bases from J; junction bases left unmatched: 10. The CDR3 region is CALHWWGIPTDKLIF. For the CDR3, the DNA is TGTGCTCTTCACTGGTGGGGGATCCCAACCGATAAACTCATCTTT.

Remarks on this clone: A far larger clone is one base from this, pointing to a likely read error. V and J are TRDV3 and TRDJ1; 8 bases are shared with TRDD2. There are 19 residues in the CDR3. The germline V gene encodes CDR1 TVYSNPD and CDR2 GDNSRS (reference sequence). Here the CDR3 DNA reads TGTGCCTTTAGGTCCTTCCTAAGACGGGATTCCGGGGGGTGGACGAAACCCATCTTT. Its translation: CAFRSFLRRDSGGWTKPIF.

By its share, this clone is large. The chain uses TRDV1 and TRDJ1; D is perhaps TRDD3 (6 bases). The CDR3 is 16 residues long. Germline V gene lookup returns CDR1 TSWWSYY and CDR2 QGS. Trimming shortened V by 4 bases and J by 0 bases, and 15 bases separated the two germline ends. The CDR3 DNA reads TGTGCTCTTGGGGTCCTCCCCTGGGGATACACCGATAAACTCATCTTT. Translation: CALGVLPWGYTDKLIF.

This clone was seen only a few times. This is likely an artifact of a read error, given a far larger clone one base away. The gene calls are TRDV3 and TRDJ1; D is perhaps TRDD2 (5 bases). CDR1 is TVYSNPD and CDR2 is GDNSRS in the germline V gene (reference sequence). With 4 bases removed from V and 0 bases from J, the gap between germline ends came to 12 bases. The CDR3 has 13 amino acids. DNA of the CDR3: TGTGCCTCTAGGGTCCTATACACCGATAAACTCATCTTT. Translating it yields CASRVLYTDKLIF.

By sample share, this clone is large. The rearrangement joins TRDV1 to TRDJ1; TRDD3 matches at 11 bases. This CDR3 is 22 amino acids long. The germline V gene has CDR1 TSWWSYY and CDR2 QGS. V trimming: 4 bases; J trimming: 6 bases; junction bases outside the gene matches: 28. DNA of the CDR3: TGTGCTCTTGGGGTCATATTTCCCTACAGTGCTCGTGGGGGATACGGCAATTATAAACTCATCTTT. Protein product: CALGVIFPYSARGGYGNYKLIF.

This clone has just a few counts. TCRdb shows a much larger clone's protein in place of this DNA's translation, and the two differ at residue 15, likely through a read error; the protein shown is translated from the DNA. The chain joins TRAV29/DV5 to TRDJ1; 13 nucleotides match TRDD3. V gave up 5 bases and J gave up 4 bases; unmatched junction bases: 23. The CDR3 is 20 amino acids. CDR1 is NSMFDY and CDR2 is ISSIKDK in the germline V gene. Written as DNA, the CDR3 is TGTGCAGCCGCGCTTCCGGTACGAAACTGGGGGATACGTAGGGTCGATAAACTCATCTTT. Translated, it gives CAAALPVRNWGIRRVDKLIF.

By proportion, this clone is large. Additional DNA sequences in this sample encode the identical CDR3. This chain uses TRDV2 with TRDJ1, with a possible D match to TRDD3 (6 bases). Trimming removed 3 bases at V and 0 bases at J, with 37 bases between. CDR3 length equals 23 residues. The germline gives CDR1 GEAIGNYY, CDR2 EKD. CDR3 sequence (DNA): TGTGCCTGTGACCCACACTTCCCCTTTCGCCTGAAAGGGGTGGGGGCGTACACCGATAAACTCATCTTT. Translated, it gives CACDPHFPFRLKGVGAYTDKLIF.

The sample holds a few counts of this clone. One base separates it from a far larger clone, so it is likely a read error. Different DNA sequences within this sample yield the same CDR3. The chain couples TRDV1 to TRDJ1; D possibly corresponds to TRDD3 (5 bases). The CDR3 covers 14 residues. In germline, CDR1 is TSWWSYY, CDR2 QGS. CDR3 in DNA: TGTGCTCTTGGGCAACGGGGGCCCACCGATAAACTCATCTTC. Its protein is CALGQRGPTDKLIF.

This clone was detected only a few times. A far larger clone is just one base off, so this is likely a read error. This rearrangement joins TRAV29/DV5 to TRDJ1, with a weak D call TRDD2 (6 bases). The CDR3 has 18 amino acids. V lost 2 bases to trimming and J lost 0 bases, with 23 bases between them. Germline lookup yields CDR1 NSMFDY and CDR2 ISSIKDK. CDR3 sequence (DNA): TGTGCAGCAAGAGGCTTCCTCCTCGACTCTCGGTACACCGATAAACTCATCTTT. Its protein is CAARGFLLDSRYTDKLIF. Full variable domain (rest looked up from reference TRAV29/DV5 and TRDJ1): DQQVKQNSPSLSVQEGRISILNCDYTNSMFDYFLWYKKYPAEGPTFLISISSIKDKNEDGRFTVFLNKSAKHLSLHIVPSQPGDSAVYFCAARGFLLDSRYTDKLIFGKGTRVTVEP.

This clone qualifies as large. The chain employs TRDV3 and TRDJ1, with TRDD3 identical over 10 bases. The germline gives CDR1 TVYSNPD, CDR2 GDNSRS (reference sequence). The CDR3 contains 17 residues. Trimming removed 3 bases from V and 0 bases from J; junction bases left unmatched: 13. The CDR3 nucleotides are TGTGCCTTCTTTCTACTCGGTACTGGGGGATACACCGATAAACTCATCTTT. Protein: CAFFLLGTGGYTDKLIF.

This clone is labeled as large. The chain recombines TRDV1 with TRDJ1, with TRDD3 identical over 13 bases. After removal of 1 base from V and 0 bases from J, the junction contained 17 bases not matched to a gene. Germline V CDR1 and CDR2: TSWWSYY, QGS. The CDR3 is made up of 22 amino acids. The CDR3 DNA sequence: TGTGCTCTTGGGGAACGGTCCAACTGGGGGATACGGAACCACTCCTACACCGATAAACTCATCTTT. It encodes CALGERSNWGIRNHSYTDKLIF.

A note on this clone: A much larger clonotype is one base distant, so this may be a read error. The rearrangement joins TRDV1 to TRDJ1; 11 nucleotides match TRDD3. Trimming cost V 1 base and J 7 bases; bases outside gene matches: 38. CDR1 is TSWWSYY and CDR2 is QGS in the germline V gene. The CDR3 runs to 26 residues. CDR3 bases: TGTGCTCTTGGGGAACAATCGAAACTTTCCCAGTTATCCTTGGGGAGTGGGGGATACGTCCGAGGTAAACTCATCTTT. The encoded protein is CALGEQSKLSQLSLGSGGYVRGKLIF.

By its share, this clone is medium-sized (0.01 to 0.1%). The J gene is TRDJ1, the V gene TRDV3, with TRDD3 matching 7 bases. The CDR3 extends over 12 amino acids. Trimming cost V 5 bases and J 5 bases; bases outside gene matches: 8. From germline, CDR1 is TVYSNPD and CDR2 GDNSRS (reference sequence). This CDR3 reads CARALLGDKLIF. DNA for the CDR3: TGTGCCCGCGCCCTACTGGGGGATAAACTCATCTTT.